Listed below are T cell receptor beta chains from one sample, sequenced in a study of shared clonotypes between healthy human individuals. The assay was immunoSEQ multiplex PCR, and TCRdb's table has in-frame clones only and misses some. The sample lists 640,000 or so clones, more than 70% occurring once. The sample was memory CD4+ T cells sorted from blood. The receptors shown here come from a woman aged 30 to 39 in good health. CDR3s include the opening cysteine and the closing phenylalanine or tryptophan. D genes are given only for firm matches. Clone size is given for some rows only: seen once, a few or many times, or a class if the clone is expanded.

>15|TRBD1|TRBV10-3|TRBJ2-1|.
CAISAEDRFYNEQFF
TGTGCCATCAGTGCAGAGGACAGGTTCTACAATGAGCAGTTCTTC
>14|.|TRBV5-1|TRBJ1-2|.
CASSLEGSLYGYTF
TGCGCCAGCAGCTTGGAGGGTTCCTTATATGGCTACACCTTC
>18|.|TRBV7-6|TRBJ2-5|.
CASSLDGRKGVVPETQYF
TGTGCCAGCAGCTTAGACGGGCGGAAAGGAGTTGTTCCAGAGACCCAGTACTTC
>15|TRBD1|TRBV14|TRBJ2-7|.
CASSGAGTGAYEQYF
TGTGCCAGCAGTGGCGCCGGGACAGGGGCCTACGAGCAGTACTTC
>14|.|TRBV15|TRBJ1-5|.
CATSRELINQPQHF
TGTGCCACCAGCAGAGAATTGATTAATCAGCCCCAGCATTTT
>17|.|TRBV21-1|TRBJ1-5|.
CASSTEGGGLDDQPQHF
TGTGCCAGCAGCACCGAGGGAGGGGGTTTGGACGATCAGCCCCAGCATTTT
>13|.|TRBV28|TRBJ1-2|.
CASSLPQGWGYTF
TGTGCCAGCAGTTTACCCCAGGGTTGGGGCTACACCTTC
>15|TRBD2|TRBV4-1|TRBJ2-2|few
CASSLSLAGTGELFF
TGCGCCAGCAGCCTATCCTTAGCGGGCACCGGGGAGCTGTTTTTT
>14|.|TRBV7-9|TRBJ2-1|.
CASSRLYSYNEQFF
TGTGCCAGCAGCCGGTTATACTCCTACAATGAGCAGTTCTTC
>16|TRBD2|TRBV15|TRBJ2-7|.
CATSRDLAGALYEQYF
TGTGCCACCAGCAGAGACTTGGCGGGAGCCCTCTACGAGCAGTACTTC
>11|.|TRBV28|TRBJ1-1|.
CASSLTGEAFF
TGTGCCAGCAGTCTGACAGGTGAAGCTTTCTTT
>15|.|TRBV5-4|TRBJ2-2|.
CASSHDYTNTGELFF
TGTGCCAGCAGCCATGACTATACGAACACCGGGGAGCTGTTTTTT
>13|.|TRBV14|TRBJ2-5|.
CASSQMGKETQYF
TGTGCCAGCAGCCAAATGGGGAAAGAGACCCAGTACTTC
>16|.|TRBV10-3|TRBJ1-1|.
CAISLAGDGANTEAFF
TGTGCCATCAGCCTCGCAGGGGACGGAGCGAACACTGAAGCTTTCTTT
>15|TRBD2|TRBV7-9|TRBJ2-3|.
CASTLPGGSPDTQYF
TGTGCCAGCACCCTTCCTGGCGGGAGCCCAGATACGCAGTATTTT
>11|.|TRBV28|TRBJ1-1|.
CASFRNTEAFF
TGTGCCAGCTTTCGGAACACTGAAGCTTTCTTT
>11|.|TRBV20-1|TRBJ2-7|.
CSARIIYEQYF
TGCAGTGCTCGTATAATCTACGAGCAGTACTTC
>12|TRBD1|TRBV29-1|TRBJ1-5|.
CSVSDRGQPQHF
TGCAGCGTTTCGGACAGGGGACAGCCCCAGCATTTT
>19|.|TRBV7-9|TRBJ1-3|.
CASSRRGGLSRMGGNTIYF
TGTGCCAGCAGCCGGAGAGGTGGGCTCTCAAGGATGGGGGGAAACACCATATATTTT
>13|.|TRBV11-3|TRBJ1-2|few
CASSYRVANGYTF
TGTGCCAGCAGCTACAGGGTAGCAAACGGCTACACCTTC
>17|TRBD2|TRBV7-2|TRBJ2-1|.
CASSLGGVAGAVNEQFF
TGTGCCAGCAGCTTAGGCGGAGTAGCGGGGGCCGTCAATGAGCAGTTCTTC
>15|.|TRBV21-1|TRBJ1-3|many
CASSNYRGQGNTIYF
TGTGCCAGCAGCAACTACAGGGGGCAAGGAAACACCATATATTTT
>17|TRBD1|TRBV19|TRBJ2-1|.
CASSIDSTGIDDNEQFF
TGTGCCAGTAGTATAGATTCGACAGGGATCGATGACAATGAGCAGTTCTTC
>14|.|TRBV2|TRBJ1-5|.
CASTFLGGNQPQHF
TGTGCCAGCACTTTCCTGGGGGGAAATCAGCCCCAGCATTTT
>14|.|TRBV7-9|TRBJ2-5|.
CASSLKILQETQYF
TGTGCCAGCAGCTTAAAAATTCTACAAGAGACCCAGTACTTC